The 10 T cell receptor beta chains reported below all come from one sample, sequenced in a study of cytomegalovirus exposure and HLA in healthy donors. Primers for the PCR totalled 60 Vbeta and 13 Jbeta. Sequencing was performed with immunoSEQ multiplex PCR; in TCRdb, only in-frame clones are kept and a portion is missing. Of 95,000 to 100,000 clones in the sample, approximately 77% were seen once. The specimen was PBMCs. These receptors all come from a female donor in good health and CMV-seronegative.

The V call is TRBV10-3, the J call TRBJ1-4; tentatively, D is TRBD1 (5 bases). With 3 bases removed from V and 4 bases from J, the gap between germline ends came to 12 bases. This CDR3 has 15 residues. Germline loops: CDR1 ENHRY, CDR2 SYGVKD. CDR3 sequence (DNA): TGTGCCATCAGTGAAGTAAAGGGGTTTAATGAAAAACTGTTTTTT. It translates to CAISEVKGFNEKLFF.

The rearrangement uses TRBV7-3 and TRBJ2-7, with 7 bases identical to TRBD2. The CDR3 is made up of 14 amino acids. Germline V CDR1 and CDR2: SGHTA, FQGTGA. After removal of 4 bases from V and 3 bases from J, the junction contained 6 bases not matched to a gene. The DNA of the CDR3 is TGTGCCAGCAGCTCCCCGGGGGGAGACTACGAGCAGTACTTC. Its translation: CASSSPGGDYEQYF.

The V gene is TRBV5-4, the J gene TRBJ2-1; the D gene is possibly TRBD2 (6 bases). The length of the CDR3 is 14 residues. CDR1 and CDR2 (germline): SGHNT, YYREEE (reference sequence). The V gene lost 6 bases and the J gene lost 3 bases, with 13 bases spanning the gap. The CDR3 region has the DNA TGTGCCAGCACCTATAGCGGCGGCTACAATGAGCAGTTCTTC. Translated: CASTYSGGYNEQFF.

V usage is TRBV27 and J usage is TRBJ1-1, with 7 nucleotides matching TRBD1. This CDR3 comprises 16 residues. Germline V gene lookup returns CDR1 MNHEY and CDR2 SMNVEV (reference sequence). Trimming cost V 5 bases and J 2 bases; bases outside gene matches: 11. As DNA, the CDR3 is TGTGCCAGCAGTAGAAGGACAGGACATACTAACACTGAAGCTTTCTTT. Amino acid sequence: CASSRRTGHTNTEAFF.

V is TRBV7-8 and J is TRBJ2-1; TRBD2 agrees at 7 bases. Trimming at V came to 5 bases and at J to 8 bases, leaving 9 bases not matched to a gene. The CDR3 loop spans 14 amino acids. Germline V gene data show CDR1 as SGHVS and CDR2 as FQNEAQ. CDR3 nucleotide sequence: TGTGCCAGCAGCGCCCGGACTAGTGGCGATGAGCAGTTCTTC. Translating it yields CASSARTSGDEQFF.

This clone has just a few counts. The gene calls are TRBV30 and TRBJ1-5; no reliable D call. CDR1 GTSNPN and CDR2 SVGIG come from the germline V gene (reference sequence). The V gene lost 0 bases and the J gene lost 4 bases, with 7 bases spanning the gap. This CDR3 has 13 residues. This CDR3 reads CAWSVRRNQPQHF. In DNA form, the CDR3 reads TGTGCCTGGAGTGTACGGAGAAATCAGCCCCAGCATTTT.

The rearrangement joins TRBV19 to TRBJ2-5; 10 positions match TRBD1. V was clipped by 3 bases and J by 1 base; unmatched bases: 5. Germline V gives CDR1 LNHDA, CDR2 SQIVND (reference sequence). The CDR3 is made up of 16 amino acids. DNA for the CDR3: TGTGCCAGTAGTATCTTCAGGACAGGGGGCCAAGAGACCCAGTACTTC. It codes for CASSIFRTGGQETQYF.

This chain links TRBV27 with TRBJ1-2; D is unresolved. Germline lookup yields CDR1 MNHEY and CDR2 SMNVEV (reference sequence). V lost 5 bases to trimming and J lost 4 bases, with 11 bases between them. CDR3 length: 13 residues. Written as DNA, the CDR3 is TGTGCCAGCAGTAACCTAGGCGGCTATGGCTACACCTTC. This encodes CASSNLGGYGYTF.

This clone was detected a few times. The chain joins TRBV7-9 to TRBJ2-1; the D is unclear. There are 13 residues in the CDR3. The V end lost 2 bases, the J end lost 7 bases, and 9 bases lay between the germline ends. Germline CDR1 SEHNR, CDR2 FQNEAQ (reference sequence). The CDR3 reads CASSLFARNEQFF. CDR3 nucleotide sequence: TGTGCCAGCAGCTTATTTGCCAGGAATGAGCAGTTCTTC.

CDR3 coding DNA: TGTGCCAGCAGCTTAGGTGGGGAGCAGTACTTC. Translating it yields CASSLGGEQYF. The rearrangement joins TRBV5-6 to TRBJ2-5, with a weak D call TRBD2 (5 bases). Trimming shortened V by 2 bases and J by 11 bases, and 10 bases separated the two germline ends. The CDR3 has 11 residues. CDR1 and CDR2 (germline): SGHDT, YYEEEE. The whole variable domain, filled in from reference TRBV5-6 and TRBJ2-5, reads DAGVTQSPTHLIKTRGQQVTLRCSPKSGHDTVSWYQQALGQGPQFIFQYYEEEERQRGNFPDRFSGHQFPNYSSELNVNALLLGDSALYLCASSLGGEQYFGPGTRLLVL.